This record concerns one TCR beta chain sequence. Its antigen is unknown. The data derive from a study of shared clonotypes between healthy human individuals. The study's findings and limits: Four donors held around 5% of naive CD4 clonotypes in common. In general, naive subsets displayed greater estimated richness than memory subsets did.

Terminally differentiated effector memory CD45RA+ cells were left out of the naive CD8 fraction, which was CD45RO-negative and positively selected for CCR7. Caucasian adults residing in Nashville, Tennessee made up all the donors. Assay used: immunoSEQ multiplex PCR; TCRdb lists only in-frame clones, some missing. Found here are about 580,000 clones, 95% to 98% of them singletons; the top ten hold more than 0.3%. Germline CDR1 and CDR2: MNHEY and SVGAGI. The V and J ends lost 4 bases and 1 base, in that order; junction bases with no gene match: 5. The CDR3 loop spans 15 amino acids. The specimen was naive CD8+ T cells sorted from blood. The chain links TRBV6-5 to TRBJ1-1, with TRBD1 matching 8 bases. This receptor was taken from a man aged 30-40 years in good health. In DNA form, the CDR3 reads TGTGCCAGCAGTTCCAGGGGGCACCCGAACACTGAAGCTTTCTTT. It specifies CASSSRGHPNTEAFF.